The entry below describes one TCR beta chain. The target antigen is unknown. The sample originates from a study of T cell clones after liver transplantation. Overall study results and limits: In a couple of subjects, few donor cells limited the measurable donor-reactive repertoire. These preliminary findings come from unstandardized post-transplant sampling times. Post-transplant, graft-donor-reactive CD4 TCRbeta sequences in blood dropped significantly in most of the 8 subjects.

Trimming took off 9 bases at V and 8 bases at J, with 7 bases between the two ends. The CDR3 runs 10 residues. Per germline, CDR1 SGHTA and CDR2 FQGNSA. Profiling relied on immunoSEQ multiplex PCR, and the TCRdb table lists in-frame clones only, not all of them. The table lists tens of thousands of clones, around 85% of them singletons. The clonotype originates from a human patient who received a liver transplant. A share of the T cells may be of graft donor origin. The chain combines TRBV7-2 with TRBJ2-2; the D is unclear. Here the sequenced sample was CD8+ T cells from blood, taken 12 months after liver transplant. CDR3 amino acids: CASFAGELFF. The DNA of the CDR3 is TGTGCCAGTTTCGCGGGGGAGCTGTTTTTT.